Listed below are T cell receptor beta chains from one sample, sequenced in a study of identical twins. TCRdb itself ran the 5' RACE reads through MiXCR, one entry per CDR3 protein. The sample carries 1.5 million to 2 million distinct CDR3 sequences, less than 35% recorded once. The sequenced material came from cord blood. The receptors originated from a newborn girl in good health. The CDR3 runs from the conserved cysteine through the conserved F or W. Each record gives: J gene, clone size, V gene, CDR3 protein. Clone size is given for some rows only: seen once, a few or many times, or a class if the clone is expanded.

TRBJ1-6,.,TRBV6-6,CASTYPYGGANSPLHF
.,.,TRBV12-3/TRBV12-4,CASSLARGLEQYF
TRBJ2-7,.,TRBV6-5,CASSYSGWSYEQYF
TRBJ2-1,few,TRBV5-1,CASSLNGASSYNEQFF
TRBJ1-1,many,TRBV7-2,CASSLVRVNTEAFF
TRBJ2-1,few,TRBV20-1,CSRGLAGHSFF
TRBJ1-6,few,TRBV12-3/TRBV12-4,CASSLGRTGGNSPLHF
TRBJ2-1,many,TRBV5-6,CASSLGKYNEQFF
TRBJ1-2,once,TRBV5-1,CASSPLRGVPYGYTF
.,.,TRBV4-2,CASSQGGLFLAELAKRSYEQYF
TRBJ1-5,few,TRBV21-1,CASSKGDRGKQSAGPNQPQHF
.,.,TRBV7-9,CASCLSSSYNEQYF
TRBJ2-1,.,TRBV11-1,CASSFFGGTSGSSYNEQFF
TRBJ2-1,.,TRBV20-1,CSARGAGAANNNEQFF
.,.,TRBV5-1,CASSFGTSGRGFYEQYF
TRBJ2-3,few,TRBV5-1,CASSLARYGGRADTQYF
TRBJ1-1,few,TRBV5-1,CASSLDPGVDTEAFF
TRBJ2-7,.,TRBV3-1,CASTKSPGAYEQYF
TRBJ2-3,many,TRBV4-1,CASSQHNQTTDTQYF
TRBJ2-1,few,TRBV7-9,CASSYLTEHNEQFF
TRBJ1-5,.,TRBV6-5,CASSYRGGRNQPQHF
TRBJ2-5,few,TRBV11-2,CASSSTSTETQYF
TRBJ2-2,.,TRBV27,CASSPQDFNTGELFF
TRBJ2-5,.,TRBV2,CASTGTSAYQETQYF
TRBJ2-7,.,TRBV20-1,CSAEIGASSYEQYF
TRBJ2-1,.,TRBV24-1,CATAGGSNAEQFF
TRBJ2-1,few,TRBV27,CASSLSGRGINEQFF